This TCR beta chain was obtained from a study of T cell clusters in autoimmune cytopenias. TRB rearrangements were amplified by touch-down multiplex PCR with mixed TRB-A/B primers. Reanalyzing the multiplex PCR reads, TCRdb keeps one entry per CDR3 protein, without DNA. The listing records 8,800 or so distinct CDR3 sequences. Whole-study results and caveats: The cluster-lack signature was not seen for secondary cytopenia versus chronic lymphocytic leukemia. Primary autoimmune cytopenia patients appeared to lack physiological T cell clusters present in healthy donors. Functional roles of the in silico T cell clusters still await experimental validation.

By frequency, this clonotype is medium-sized. Its cognate antigen is unknown. TRB amplification used 250 ng of peripheral blood genomic DNA. Specimen: peripheral blood. The TCR sequence derives from a human donor with an autoimmune cytopenia or autoimmune hepatitis (not recorded which).

This CDR3 is CSVEEQGGTDTQYF. V and J are TRBV29-1 and TRBJ2-3; TCRdb's D call, TRBD1, is unchecked because there is no DNA. Germline values: CDR1 SQVTM, CDR2 ANQGSEA. The CDR3 covers 14 residues.